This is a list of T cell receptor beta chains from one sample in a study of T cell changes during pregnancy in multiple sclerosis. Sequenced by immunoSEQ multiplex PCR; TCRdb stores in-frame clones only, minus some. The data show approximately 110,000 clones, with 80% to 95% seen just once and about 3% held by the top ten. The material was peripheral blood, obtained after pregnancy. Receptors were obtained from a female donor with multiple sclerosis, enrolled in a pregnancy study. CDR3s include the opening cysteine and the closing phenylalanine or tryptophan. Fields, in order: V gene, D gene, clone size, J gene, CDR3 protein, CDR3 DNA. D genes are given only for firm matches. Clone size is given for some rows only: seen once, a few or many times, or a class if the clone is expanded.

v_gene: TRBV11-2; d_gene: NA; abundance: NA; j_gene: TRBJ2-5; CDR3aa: CASSPGPDRETQYF; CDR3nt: TGTGCCAGCAGCCCCGGGCCAGACAGGGAGACCCAGTACTTC
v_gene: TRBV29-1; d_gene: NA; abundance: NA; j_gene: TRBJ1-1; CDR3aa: CSARGGAEAFF; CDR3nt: TGCAGCGCTCGCGGGGGAGCCGAAGCTTTCTTT
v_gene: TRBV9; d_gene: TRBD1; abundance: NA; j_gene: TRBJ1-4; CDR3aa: CASSATGATNEKLFF; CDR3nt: TGTGCCAGCAGCGCCACAGGGGCAACTAATGAAAAACTGTTTTTT
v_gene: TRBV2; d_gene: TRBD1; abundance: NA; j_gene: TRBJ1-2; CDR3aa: CASRKYRGQTNYGYTF; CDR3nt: TGTGCCAGCAGGAAGTACAGGGGGCAAACTAACTATGGCTACACCTTC
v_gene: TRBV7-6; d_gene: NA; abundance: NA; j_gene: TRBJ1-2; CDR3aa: CASSPEGGTNYGYTF; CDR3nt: TGTGCCAGCAGCCCCGAGGGGGGGACTAACTATGGCTACACCTTC
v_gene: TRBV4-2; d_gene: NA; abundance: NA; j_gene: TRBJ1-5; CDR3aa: CASSQDLPGGDQPQHF; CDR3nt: TGTGCCAGCAGCCAAGATTTACCGGGGGGAGATCAGCCCCAGCATTTT
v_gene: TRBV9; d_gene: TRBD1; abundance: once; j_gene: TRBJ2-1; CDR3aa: CASSVPPGTGYNEQFF; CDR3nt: TGTGCCAGCAGCGTCCCTCCCGGGACAGGATACAATGAGCAGTTCTTC
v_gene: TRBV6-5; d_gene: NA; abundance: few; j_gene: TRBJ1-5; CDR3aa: CASTIGQNSNQPQHF; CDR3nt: TGTGCCAGCACTATCGGACAGAACAGCAATCAGCCCCAGCATTTT
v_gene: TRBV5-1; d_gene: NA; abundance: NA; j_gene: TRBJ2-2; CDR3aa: CASSATGNTGELFF; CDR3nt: TGCGCCAGCAGCGCTACAGGGAACACCGGGGAGCTGTTTTTT
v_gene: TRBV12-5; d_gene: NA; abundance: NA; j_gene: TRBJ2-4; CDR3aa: CASGLAQAKNIQYF; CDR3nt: TGTGCTAGTGGTTTAGCACAGGCCAAAAACATTCAGTACTTC
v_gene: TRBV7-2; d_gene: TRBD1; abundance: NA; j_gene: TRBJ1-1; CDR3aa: CASSSTRYRGGNTEAFF; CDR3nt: TGTGCCAGCAGCTCAACGCGCTACAGGGGGGGCAACACTGAAGCTTTCTTT
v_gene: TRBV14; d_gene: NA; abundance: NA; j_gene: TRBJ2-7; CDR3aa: CASSQLGAYEQYF; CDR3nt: TGTGCCAGCAGCCAGTTAGGGGCCTACGAGCAGTACTTC
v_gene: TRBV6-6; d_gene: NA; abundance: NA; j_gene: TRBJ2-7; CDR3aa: CASKLYYEQYF; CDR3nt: TGTGCCAGCAAACTGTATTACGAGCAGTACTTC
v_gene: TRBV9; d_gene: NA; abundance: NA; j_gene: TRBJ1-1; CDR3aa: CASSGGGVNTEAFF; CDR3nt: TGTGCCAGCAGCGGAGGTGGAGTGAACACTGAAGCTTTCTTT
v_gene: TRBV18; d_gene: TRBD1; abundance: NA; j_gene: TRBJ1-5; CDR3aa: CASGEGQGNQPQHF; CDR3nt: TGTGCCAGCGGGGAGGGACAGGGCAATCAGCCCCAGCATTTT
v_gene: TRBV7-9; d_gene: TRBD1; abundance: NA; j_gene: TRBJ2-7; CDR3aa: CASRAGTGVNASSYEQYF; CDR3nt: TGTGCCAGCCGGGCCGGGACAGGGGTCAACGCGAGCTCCTACGAGCAGTACTTC
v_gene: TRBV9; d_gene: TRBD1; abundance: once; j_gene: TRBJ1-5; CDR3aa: CASSVGTGFQPQHF; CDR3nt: TGTGCCAGCAGCGTTGGGACAGGGTTTCAGCCCCAGCATTTT
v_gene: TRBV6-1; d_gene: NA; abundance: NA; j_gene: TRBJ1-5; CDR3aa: CASSEPSGNQPQHF; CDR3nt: TGTGCCAGCAGTGAACCGTCTGGCAATCAGCCCCAGCATTTT
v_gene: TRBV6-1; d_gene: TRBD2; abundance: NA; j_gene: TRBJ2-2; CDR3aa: CASSARLTWGRAGELFF; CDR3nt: TGTGCCAGCAGTGCTAGGCTAACTTGGGGGAGGGCCGGGGAGCTGTTTTTT
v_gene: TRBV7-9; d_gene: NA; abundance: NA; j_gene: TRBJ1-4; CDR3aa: CASSPWGVTTNEKLFF; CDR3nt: TGTGCCAGCAGCCCCTGGGGGGTTACAACTAATGAAAAACTGTTTTTT
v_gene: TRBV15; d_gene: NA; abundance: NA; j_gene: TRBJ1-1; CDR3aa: CATSIPGGLTEAFF; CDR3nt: TGTGCCACCAGCATCCCCGGGGGGTTAACTGAAGCTTTCTTT
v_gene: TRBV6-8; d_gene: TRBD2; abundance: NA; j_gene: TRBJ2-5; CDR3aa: CASSYFPQRGAQETQYF; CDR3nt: TGTGCCAGCAGTTACTTCCCCCAGCGGGGGGCCCAAGAGACCCAGTACTTC
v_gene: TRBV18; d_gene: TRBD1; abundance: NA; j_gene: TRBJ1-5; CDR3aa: CASSTTDRGYSNQPQHF; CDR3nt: TGTGCCAGCTCAACCACGGACAGGGGCTATAGCAATCAGCCCCAGCATTTT
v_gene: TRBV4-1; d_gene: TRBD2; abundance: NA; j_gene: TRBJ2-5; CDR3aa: CASSQDASGAETQYF; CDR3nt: TGCGCCAGCAGCCAAGACGCTAGCGGGGCAGAGACCCAGTACTTC
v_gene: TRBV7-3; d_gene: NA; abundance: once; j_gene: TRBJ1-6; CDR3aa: CASSLGQPHSPLHF; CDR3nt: TGTGCCAGCAGCTTAGGACAGCCGCATTCACCCCTCCACTTT
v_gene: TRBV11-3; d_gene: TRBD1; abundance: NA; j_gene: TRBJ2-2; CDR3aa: CASSPDRYTGELFF; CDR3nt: TGTGCCAGCAGCCCGGACAGGTACACCGGGGAGCTGTTTTTT
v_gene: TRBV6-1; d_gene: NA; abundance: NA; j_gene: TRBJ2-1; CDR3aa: CASSEENGGYEQFF; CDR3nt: TGTGCCAGCAGCGAAGAGAATGGGGGCTATGAGCAGTTCTTC
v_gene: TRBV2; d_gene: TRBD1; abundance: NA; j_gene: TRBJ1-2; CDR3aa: CASTTRTGVNYGYTF; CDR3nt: TGTGCCAGCACCACCCGGACAGGGGTTAACTATGGCTACACCTTC
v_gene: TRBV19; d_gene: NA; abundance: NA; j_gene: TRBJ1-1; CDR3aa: CASSMVGGLTEAFF; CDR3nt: TGTGCCAGTAGTATGGTGGGGGGGCTCACTGAAGCTTTCTTT